The TCR beta chain under discussion was sequenced for a study of Graves' ophthalmopathy and Graves' hyperthyroidism. Findings and limits, study-wide: Blood also harbored most expanded thyroid clonotypes above 0.001 frequency.

TCR beta CDR3 amplification used RNA transcripts. HTBI-primed first-round RT-PCR preceded second-round multiplex PCR. TCRdb ran MiXCR on the multiplex PCR reads and lists one entry per CDR3 protein. The sample contains 900,000 to 1,200,000 distinct CDR3 sequences, less than 45% of which appear only once. Uncontrolled infections, other autoimmune diseases, pregnancy or lactation barred patients from enrollment. As concerns this clonotype: Its antigen is undetermined.

The CDR3 is made up of 14 amino acids. V lost 4 bases and J lost 4, with 15 bases in between. Germline lookup yields CDR1 SGDLS and CDR2 YYNGEE. This sequence originates from an adult man with Graves' hyperthyroidism. The chain uses TRBV9 and TRBJ2-7, with TRBD1 as a possible D gene (6 bases). The sample consisted of peripheral blood or thyroid tissue (not recorded which). The chain's CDR3 is CASSMTGRAYEQYF. The CDR3 DNA follows: TGTGCCAGCAGCATGACAGGACGGGCATACGAGCAGTACTTC.